The 10 T cell receptor beta chains in this list originate from one sample, sequenced in a study of breast tumors, draining lymph nodes, adjacent tissues. Breast cancer patients provided tissue from their axillary draining lymph nodes. In TCRdb, the multiplex PCR reads were re-called with MiXCR into one record per CDR3 protein. The sample yields some 230,000 distinct CDR3 sequences, 30% to 35% seen once. Sequencing was performed on axillary lymph node tissue. These receptor sequences come from a female donor with breast cancer. Some clones in this sample may be carry-over from other donors' samples.

The chain recombines TRBV10-3 with TRBJ2-3; TRBD1 matches 11 bases. J lost 5 bases, V lost 10 bases, and 8 bases had no gene match. CDR1 ENHRY and CDR2 SYGVKD come from the germline V gene. The CDR3 is 14 amino acids. The CDR3 loop is CATGQGASGDTQYF. The CDR3 bases are TGTGCCACTGGACAGGGGGCGTCGGGAGATACGCAGTATTTT.

The chain employs TRBV20-1 and TRBJ2-1; D might be TRBD2 (7 bases). The CDR3 has 13 amino acids. The germline V gene has CDR1 DFQATT and CDR2 SNEGSKA (reference sequence). V was trimmed by 1 base and J by 7 bases, leaving 11 bases between them. DNA for the CDR3: TGCAGTGCTAGAGTAGGGGGGGGGAATGAGCAGTTCTTC. It specifies CSARVGGGNEQFF.

A note on this clonotype: It is unclear where the CDR3 begins or ends on the DNA, so no DNA is shown, and the CDR3 is as TCRdb lists it. The chain uses TRBV10-3 and TRBJ1-6; the D call in the table, TRBD1, was not verified against the DNA. The CDR3 sequence runs 17 residues, both termini included. The V gene's germline CDR1 is ENHRY and CDR2 SYGVKD. CDR3 residues: CVHLQCDSGGDNSPLHF.

There are many counts of this clonotype. The rearrangement joins TRBV19 to TRBJ2-2, with 7 bases fitting TRBD2. Trimming removed 9 bases from V and 5 bases from J; junction bases left unmatched: 15. This CDR3 is 16 amino acids long. Germline CDR1 LNHDA, CDR2 SQIVND (reference sequence). DNA for the CDR3: TGTGCCAGCCGAAACGCCAGGACTAGTCCGACCGGGGAGCTGTTTTTT. Amino acids: CASRNARTSPTGELFF. Full variable domain (outside the CDR3, taken from reference TRBV19 and TRBJ2-2): DGGITQSPKYLFRKEGQNVTLSCEQNLNHDAMYWYRQDPGQGLRLIYYSQIVNDFQKGDIAEGYSVSREKKESFPLTVTSAQKNPTAFYLCASRNARTSPTGELFFGEGSRLTVL.

This clonotype occurred many times. V is TRBV7-3 and J is TRBJ2-1; the match to TRBD2 covers 12 bases. In germline, CDR1 is SGHTA, CDR2 FQGTGA. This CDR3 is built from 14 residues. J was trimmed by 6 bases and V by 4 bases; bases with no gene match: 1. The CDR3 reads CASSSSGGANEQFF. CDR3 nucleotides: TGTGCCAGCAGCTCTAGCGGGGGGGCCAATGAGCAGTTCTTC.

To note about this clonotype: A much bigger clone sits one base away, suggesting this may be a read error. This chain links TRBV5-1 with TRBJ2-2; 9 bases line up with TRBD2. Germline assignment: CDR1 SGHRS and CDR2 YFSETQ. The CDR3 sequence is 22 residues long. J was trimmed by 4 bases and V by 0 bases; bases with no gene match: 22. CDR3 nucleotide sequence: TGCGCCAGCAGCTTGGGATTCGCCAGGGGTGGGCTAGCGGGAAGGGGCACCGGGGAGCTGTTTTTT. It specifies CASSLGFARGGLAGRGTGELFF.

Comments on this clonotype: Being one base from a much bigger clone, this may be a read error. Since the CDR3 does not end with the conserved phenylalanine or tryptophan, this likely comes from a read error. This chain links TRBV19 with TRBJ2-7; D tentatively fits TRBD1 or TRBD2 (6 bases each). Trimming took off 6 bases at V and 2 bases at J, with 20 bases between the two ends. Per germline, CDR1 LNHDA and CDR2 SQIVND (reference sequence). The CDR3 totals 16 residues. Written as DNA, the CDR3 is TGTGCCAGTAGGAAGGTGGGGGGCGAGGCAACCTACGAGCAGTACTCC. Its protein is CASRKVGGEATYEQYS.

Turning to this clonotype: The junction shows a germline mismatch at one end, possibly a read error. The genes are TRBV10-3 and TRBJ2-2; 9 bases match TRBD2. Per germline, CDR1 ENHRY and CDR2 SYGVKD. CDR3 length equals 19 residues. CDR3 sequence reads: CAISDLIKTSGSNTGELSW. Written as DNA, the CDR3 is TGTGCCATCAGTGACTTGATTAAGACTAGCGGATCGAACACCGGGGAGCTGTCTTGG.

This clonotype occurred once. The chain recombines TRBV7-2 with TRBJ2-2; 12 bases are shared with TRBD2. CDR1 and CDR2 from the germline V gene are SGHTA and FQGNSA. This CDR3 is 17 amino acids long. V dropped 4 bases and J dropped 0; count of bases not matched to a gene: 3. CDR3 region: CASSSRTSGTNTGELFF. As DNA, the CDR3 is TGTGCCAGCAGCTCTCGGACTAGCGGGACGAACACCGGGGAGCTGTTTTTT.

The rearrangement links TRBV7-2 to TRBJ2-5, with TRBD2 matching 8 bases. This CDR3 region has 14 residues. CDR1 is SGHTA and CDR2 is FQGNSA in the germline V gene. Trimming at V came to 3 bases and at J to 2 bases, leaving 2 bases not matched to a gene. The CDR3 sequence is CASSLASGQETQYF. CDR3 nucleotide sequence: TGTGCCAGCAGCTTGGCTAGCGGGCAAGAGACCCAGTACTTC.